This TCR beta chain was sequenced in a study of blood T cell repertoires in COVID-19. Study details: Both acute and convalescent COVID-19 samples were obtained from the United States, Italy and Spain. Sources were T cells, B-cell-depleted T cells, or PBMCs; the material itself was cDNA or gDNA.

J gave up 0 bases and V 4 bases, and 6 bases lay outside the gene matches. Germline V gene sequence: CDR1 SNHLY, CDR2 FYNNEI. This CDR3 is 16 amino acids long. Methods used by the authors: Reference gene primer amplification in the assay estimated nucleated cell counts. Profiled with immunoSEQ multiplex PCR; TCRdb holds only in-frame clones, not every one. V, J and clone size derive from that table, while D and trimming were established from the DNA sequence. Of 350,000 to 400,000 clones detected, roughly nine tenths appear once; the ten largest clones hold around 0.94%. A COVID-19 case was met by exposed participants within 2 weeks before study entry.

The V and J genes are TRBV2 and TRBJ1-5; 7 nucleotides match TRBD1. This TCR derives from a woman between 40 and 55 years old who had been exposed to COVID-19. The material sequenced was PBMCs or T cells enriched from blood (not recorded which). DNA for the CDR3: TGTGCCAGCAGTGGTAGGACAGGAGATAGCAATCAGCCCCAGCATTTT. Translation gives CASSGRTGDSNQPQHF.